This TCR beta chain is drawn from a study of CD8 T cells in ankylosing spondylitis. Overall study results and limits: Ankylosing spondylitis blood appeared to carry a characteristic TCR beta motif of fewer than 10 highly homologous variants.

Ten or more counts support this clonotype. Antigen: not known. Scientists made TCR beta libraries using quantitative 5'-RACE with molecular barcodes. MiXCR, applied by TCRdb to the 5' RACE reads, yields one record per CDR3 protein. Here the sample spans 200,000 to 300,000 distinct CDR3 sequences, 24% being singletons. The CDR3 is 16 amino acids. Germline V gives CDR1 MGHRA, CDR2 YSYEKL. V shed 1 base and J 8 bases; nucleotides not matched to a gene: 10. The source material was blood, either unsorted or a sorted T cell fraction (not recorded which). This receptor was identified in a male donor with ankylosing spondylitis or in good health (not recorded which). The chain combines TRBV4-1 with TRBJ1-1; 10 nucleotides align to TRBD1. This CDR3 reads CASSQVPGQGPLEAFF. The CDR3 DNA reads TGCGCCAGCAGCCAAGTCCCGGGACAGGGGCCTTTAGAAGCTTTCTTT.